This is a list of T cell receptor beta chains from one sample in a study of CD8 T cells in ankylosing spondylitis. TCRdb recomputed calls from the 5' RACE reads with MiXCR, one row per CDR3 protein. The repertoire consists of some 220,000 distinct CDR3 sequences, with about 6.7% occurring once and the leading ten covering over 12%. Sequenced sample: blood, either unsorted or a sorted T cell fraction (not recorded which). All receptors come from a male donor with ankylosing spondylitis. Both conserved end residues are part of each CDR3. D genes are given only for firm matches. Part of the rows lack a size; the others show once, few, many or a class for expanded clones.

abundance: few
d_gene: TRBD1
v_gene: TRBV6-4
j_gene: TRBJ2-2
CDR3nt: TGTGCCAGCAGTGACGCGACAGGGGGCAGGACCGGGGAGCTGTTTTTT
CDR3aa: CASSDATGGRTGELFF

abundance: many
d_gene: -
v_gene: TRBV4-1
j_gene: TRBJ1-5
CDR3nt: TGCGCCAGCAGCCTAACACAGGGAAGTAGCAATCAGCCCCAGCATTTT
CDR3aa: CASSLTQGSSNQPQHF

abundance: many
d_gene: -
v_gene: TRBV20-1
j_gene: TRBJ1-2
CDR3nt: TGCAGTGCTAGTAAAAATCGGGGCTACACCTTC
CDR3aa: CSASKNRGYTF

abundance: many
d_gene: TRBD2
v_gene: TRBV4-3
j_gene: TRBJ2-1
CDR3nt: TGCGCCAGCAGCCCGGGACTAGCGGGAAATGAGCAGTTCTTC
CDR3aa: CASSPGLAGNEQFF

abundance: -
d_gene: TRBD2
v_gene: TRBV7-6
j_gene: TRBJ2-2
CDR3nt: TGTGCCAGCAGCCCAACTCCTACTAGCGGGAGGACCGGGGAGCTGTTTTTT
CDR3aa: CASSPTPTSGRTGELFF

abundance: many
d_gene: -
v_gene: TRBV5-5
j_gene: TRBJ1-1
CDR3nt: TGTGCCAGCAGCCTATCGGCTCTAGAAGCTTTCTTT
CDR3aa: CASSLSALEAFF

abundance: many
d_gene: -
v_gene: TRBV28
j_gene: TRBJ1-5
CDR3nt: TGTGCCAGCAGCTGGCCCCCCACGGATCAGCCCCAGCATTTT
CDR3aa: CASSWPPTDQPQHF

abundance: many
d_gene: TRBD2
v_gene: TRBV14
j_gene: TRBJ2-1
CDR3nt: TGTGCCAGCCAGGTAGCGGGAGGGCGGTTCGAGCAGTTCTTC
CDR3aa: CASQVAGGRFEQFF

abundance: few
d_gene: -
v_gene: TRBV12-2
j_gene: TRBJ2-1
CDR3nt: TGTGCAAGTCGCTTTGGGGACAGGGGTATTAATGAGCAGTTCTTC
CDR3aa: CASRFGDRGINEQFF

abundance: -
d_gene: TRBD2
v_gene: TRBV7-2
j_gene: TRBJ2-5
CDR3nt: TGTGCCAGCAGCACTCGACTAGCGGGAGTGCGGGAGACCCAGTACTTC
CDR3aa: CASSTRLAGVRETQYF

abundance: -
d_gene: -
v_gene: TRBV6-5
j_gene: TRBJ2-7
CDR3nt: TGTGCCAGCAGTTACAGGGGCGGGAACGAGCAGTACTTC
CDR3aa: CASSYRGGNEQYF

abundance: few
d_gene: TRBD2
v_gene: TRBV7-9
j_gene: TRBJ2-2
CDR3nt: TGTGCCAGCAGCTTTGGGACTAGCGGGTTCGGCGGGGAGCTGTTTTTT
CDR3aa: CASSFGTSGFGGELFF

abundance: many
d_gene: TRBD1
v_gene: TRBV27
j_gene: TRBJ1-5
CDR3nt: TGTGCCAGCAGAACAGGGGTCCACAATCAGCCCCAGCATTTT
CDR3aa: CASRTGVHNQPQHF

abundance: many
d_gene: -
v_gene: TRBV20-1
j_gene: TRBJ2-7
CDR3nt: TGCAGTGCTATCAAACGACACGACTCCTACGAGCAGTACTTC
CDR3aa: CSAIKRHDSYEQYF

abundance: many
d_gene: -
v_gene: TRBV7-9
j_gene: TRBJ2-7
CDR3nt: TGTGCCAGCAGCTCCGGGGGTCCCTACGAGCAGTACTTC
CDR3aa: CASSSGGPYEQYF

abundance: many
d_gene: -
v_gene: TRBV5-6
j_gene: TRBJ2-1
CDR3nt: TGTGCCAGCAGCCCCGTAAAACCCTACAATGAGCAGTTCTTC
CDR3aa: CASSPVKPYNEQFF

abundance: -
d_gene: TRBD2
v_gene: TRBV6-2/TRBV6-3
j_gene: TRBJ2-1
CDR3nt: TGTGCCAGCAGTTATTACCCTAGCGGGCCTCGGGGTGAGCAGTTCTTC
CDR3aa: CASSYYPSGPRGEQFF

abundance: many
d_gene: -
v_gene: TRBV4-3
j_gene: TRBJ2-7
CDR3nt: TGCGCCAGCAGCCAAAAAGACAGGCATCCCTCCTACGAGCAGTACTTC
CDR3aa: CASSQKDRHPSYEQYF

abundance: -
d_gene: -
v_gene: TRBV7-2
j_gene: TRBJ2-2
CDR3nt: TGTGCCAGCAGCTCTGGACTCACCGGGGAGCTGTTTTTT
CDR3aa: CASSSGLTGELFF

abundance: many
d_gene: TRBD1
v_gene: TRBV20-1
j_gene: TRBJ2-7
CDR3nt: TGCAGTGCTAGAGGACAGGGGCAGCGCGGGCAGTACTTC
CDR3aa: CSARGQGQRGQYF

abundance: many
d_gene: TRBD1
v_gene: TRBV9
j_gene: TRBJ2-7
CDR3nt: TGTGCCAGCAGCGCATGGGACAGCGAGCAGTACTTC
CDR3aa: CASSAWDSEQYF

abundance: -
d_gene: -
v_gene: TRBV15
j_gene: TRBJ1-1
CDR3nt: TGTGCCACCAGCAGGGACGAAGAGGGTCAGCAAGCTTTCTTT
CDR3aa: CATSRDEEGQQAFF

abundance: many
d_gene: -
v_gene: TRBV7-9
j_gene: TRBJ2-2
CDR3nt: TGTGCCAGCAGCACGGGCGGGCATCGCACCGGGGAGCTGTTTTTT
CDR3aa: CASSTGGHRTGELFF

abundance: -
d_gene: -
v_gene: TRBV5-1
j_gene: TRBJ1-5
CDR3nt: TGCGCCAGCAGCCCCCCTTTCAGCAATCAGCCCCAGCATTTT
CDR3aa: CASSPPFSNQPQHF

abundance: few
d_gene: TRBD1
v_gene: TRBV9
j_gene: TRBJ1-2
CDR3nt: TGTGCCAGCAGCCCCGATGGAGGGACAGGGGTAGGCTACACCTTC
CDR3aa: CASSPDGGTGVGYTF

abundance: many
d_gene: -
v_gene: TRBV11-2
j_gene: TRBJ2-7
CDR3nt: TGTGCCAGCAGCGAGGCAACCGGGGGATTGGACTACGAGCAGTACTTC
CDR3aa: CASSEATGGLDYEQYF

abundance: many
d_gene: -
v_gene: TRBV29-1
j_gene: TRBJ2-7
CDR3nt: TGCAGCGGCGAGGGCAACAGGCACGAGCAGTACTTC
CDR3aa: CSGEGNRHEQYF

abundance: -
d_gene: -
v_gene: TRBV15
j_gene: TRBJ2-7
CDR3nt: TGTGCCACCAGCAGAGTTTACGGGGAGGAGCAGTACTTC
CDR3aa: CATSRVYGEEQYF

abundance: many
d_gene: TRBD2
v_gene: TRBV3-1
j_gene: TRBJ2-1
CDR3nt: TGTGCCAGCAGACAAACAAGCGGGATCGGTGTACTGGGGCAGTTCTTC
CDR3aa: CASRQTSGIGVLGQFF

abundance: many
d_gene: -
v_gene: TRBV20-1
j_gene: TRBJ2-7
CDR3nt: TGCAGTGCTAGAACGAACACCTACGAGCAGTACTTC
CDR3aa: CSARTNTYEQYF

abundance: many
d_gene: TRBD2
v_gene: TRBV11-1
j_gene: TRBJ2-3
CDR3nt: TGTGCCAGCAGCTTAGCGACGCTAGCGGGAGAAGCAGATACGCAGTATTTT
CDR3aa: CASSLATLAGEADTQYF

abundance: few
d_gene: -
v_gene: TRBV29-1
j_gene: TRBJ1-2
CDR3nt: TGCAGCGTTGATTGGGGCGCCCCCTATGGCTACACCTTC
CDR3aa: CSVDWGAPYGYTF

abundance: -
d_gene: TRBD2
v_gene: TRBV10-2
j_gene: TRBJ2-1
CDR3nt: TGCGCCAGCAGTGAGACTAGCGGGACCTACAATGAGCAGTTCTTC
CDR3aa: CASSETSGTYNEQFF

abundance: -
d_gene: -
v_gene: TRBV12-3/TRBV12-4
j_gene: TRBJ1-1
CDR3nt: TGTGCCAGCAGTTTTTCCGGGGGATCCACTGAAGCTTTCTTT
CDR3aa: CASSFSGGSTEAFF

abundance: many
d_gene: TRBD1
v_gene: TRBV4-3
j_gene: TRBJ1-1
CDR3nt: TGCGCCAGCAGCCGCGGGACAGCTCGGGGCACTGAAGCTTTCTTT
CDR3aa: CASSRGTARGTEAFF

abundance: many
d_gene: -
v_gene: TRBV6-2/TRBV6-3
j_gene: TRBJ2-1
CDR3nt: TGTGCCAGCAGTTACTCAGCGGCTAGGTACAATGAGCAGTTCTTC
CDR3aa: CASSYSAARYNEQFF

abundance: few
d_gene: -
v_gene: TRBV4-2
j_gene: TRBJ1-1
CDR3nt: TGTGCCAGCAGCCCCTACCCCGTAGGACAGCTGAACACTGAAGCTTTCTTT
CDR3aa: CASSPYPVGQLNTEAFF

abundance: many
d_gene: -
v_gene: TRBV24-1
j_gene: TRBJ2-5
CDR3nt: TGTGCCACCAGTGAATTGACAGGAGCCAACCAAGAGACCCAGTACTTC
CDR3aa: CATSELTGANQETQYF

abundance: many
d_gene: -
v_gene: TRBV6-1
j_gene: TRBJ2-7
CDR3nt: TGTGCCAGCAGCCCTCCACCCCGGGACAAGATCTACGAGCAGTACTTC
CDR3aa: CASSPPPRDKIYEQYF

abundance: many
d_gene: TRBD1
v_gene: TRBV27
j_gene: TRBJ1-2
CDR3nt: TGTGCCAGCAGTGGGGACAGAGGAAACTATGGCTACACCTTC
CDR3aa: CASSGDRGNYGYTF